Listed here is a single TCR beta chain. As yet, its antigen is unknown. Time point: patch test 1, 2 weeks after DPC sensitization. The treatment denotes: therapeutic diphenylcyclopropenone sensitization with weekly scalp DPC. TCRdb reprocessed the RACE reads via MiXCR and lists one record per CDR3 protein. The sample has around 120,000 distinct CDR3 sequences, 11% seen once. The sample comes from a study of human T cells and chemical hapten exposure. Overall study findings and caveats: Those TCRs sitting above 1 in 1000 frequency stayed the same with DPC sensitization. Alopecia in the donors means their immune response may deviate from healthy people's.

Germline CDR1 and CDR2: SGHNT and YYREEE (reference sequence). The CDR3 loop spans 13 amino acids. The trim removed 3 bases at V and 12 bases at J, leaving 9 bases unmatched. V is TRBV5-4 and J is TRBJ2-4; 7 bases match TRBD1. The sample consisted of whole blood, taken in connection with sensitization to the hapten diphenylcyclopropenone (DPC). The TCR originated in a woman between 40 and 55 years old with alopecia areata. Some clones in this sample may be carry-over from other donors' samples. The CDR3 loop is CASSSMTGSTQYF. The CDR3 DNA reads TGTGCCAGCAGCTCGATGACAGGGTCTACTCAGTACTTC.